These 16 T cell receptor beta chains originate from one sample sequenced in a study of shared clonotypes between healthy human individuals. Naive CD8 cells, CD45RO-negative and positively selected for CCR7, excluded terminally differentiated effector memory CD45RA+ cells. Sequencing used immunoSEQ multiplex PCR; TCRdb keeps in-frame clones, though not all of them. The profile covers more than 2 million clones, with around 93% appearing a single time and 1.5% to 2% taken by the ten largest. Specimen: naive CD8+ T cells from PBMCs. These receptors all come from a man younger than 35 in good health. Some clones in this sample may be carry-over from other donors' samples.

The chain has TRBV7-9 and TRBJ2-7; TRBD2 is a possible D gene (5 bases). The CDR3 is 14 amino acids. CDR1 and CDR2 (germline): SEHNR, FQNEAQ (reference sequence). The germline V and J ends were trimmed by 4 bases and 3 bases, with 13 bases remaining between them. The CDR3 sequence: CASSSRERIYEQYF. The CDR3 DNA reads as TGTGCCAGCAGCTCTCGGGAACGGATCTACGAGCAGTACTTC.

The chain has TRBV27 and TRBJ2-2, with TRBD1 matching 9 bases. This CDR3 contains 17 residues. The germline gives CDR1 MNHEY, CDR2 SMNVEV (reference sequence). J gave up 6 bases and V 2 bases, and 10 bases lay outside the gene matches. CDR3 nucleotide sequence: TGTGCCAGCAGTTTAGATACGTACGGGACAGGGTCCGGGGAGCTGTTTTTT. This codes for CASSLDTYGTGSGELFF.

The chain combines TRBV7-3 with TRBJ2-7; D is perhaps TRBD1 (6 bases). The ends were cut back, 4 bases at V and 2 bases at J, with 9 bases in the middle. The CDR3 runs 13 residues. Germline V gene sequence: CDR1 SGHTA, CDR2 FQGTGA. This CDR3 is CASSWDMAYEQYF. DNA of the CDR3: TGTGCCAGCAGCTGGGACATGGCCTACGAGCAGTACTTC.

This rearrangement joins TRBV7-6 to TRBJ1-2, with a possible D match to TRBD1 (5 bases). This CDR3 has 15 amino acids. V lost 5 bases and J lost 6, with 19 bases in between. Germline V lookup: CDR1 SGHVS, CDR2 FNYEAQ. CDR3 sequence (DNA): TGTGCCAGCAGCCCCGTGGGACGTACCGAGGATGGCTACACCTTC. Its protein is CASSPVGRTEDGYTF.

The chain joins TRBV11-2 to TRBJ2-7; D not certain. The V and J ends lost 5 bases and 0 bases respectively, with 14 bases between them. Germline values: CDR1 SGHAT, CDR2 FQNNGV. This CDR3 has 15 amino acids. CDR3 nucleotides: TGTGCCAGCAGCCTAGTTAGGGCCAGCTCCTACGAGCAGTACTTC. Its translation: CASSLVRASSYEQYF.

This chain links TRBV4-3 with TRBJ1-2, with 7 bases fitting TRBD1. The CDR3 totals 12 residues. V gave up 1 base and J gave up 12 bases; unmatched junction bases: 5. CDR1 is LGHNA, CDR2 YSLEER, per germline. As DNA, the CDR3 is TGCGCCAGCAGCCAAGGGGAGGGGGCGGACACCTTC. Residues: CASSQGEGADTF.

Written as DNA, the CDR3 is TGCAGCGTTGAGGGTGGGGACTTCCTAAAGACTAGCACAGATACGCAGTATTTT. Protein sequence: CSVEGGDFLKTSTDTQYF. The chain carries TRBV29-1 and TRBJ2-3; TRBD2 might be the D (6 bases). The ends were cut back, 3 bases at V and 0 bases at J, with 22 bases in the middle. In germline, CDR1 is SQVTM, CDR2 ANQGSEA. The CDR3 extends over 18 amino acids.

CDR3 DNA sequence: TGTGCCAGCAGCTCACCATTGAGCTCTGGAAACACCATATATTTT. It is translated as CASSSPLSSGNTIYF. V and J are TRBV5-5 and TRBJ1-3; D call uncertain. The V and J ends lost 3 bases and 0 bases respectively, with 10 bases between them. The CDR3 covers 15 residues. Germline V lookup: CDR1 SGHKS, CDR2 YYEKEE (reference sequence).

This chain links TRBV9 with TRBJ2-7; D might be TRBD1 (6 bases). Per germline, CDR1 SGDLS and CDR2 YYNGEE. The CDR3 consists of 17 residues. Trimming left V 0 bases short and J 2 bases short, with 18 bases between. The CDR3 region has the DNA TGTGCCAGCAGCGTAGCTGGACGCAGGGGAAGGACCTACGAGCAGTACTTC. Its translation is CASSVAGRRGRTYEQYF.

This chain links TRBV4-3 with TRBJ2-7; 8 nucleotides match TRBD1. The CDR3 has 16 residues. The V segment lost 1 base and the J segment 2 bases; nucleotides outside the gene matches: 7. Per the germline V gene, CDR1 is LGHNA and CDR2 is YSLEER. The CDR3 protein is CASSQALDRVAYEQYF. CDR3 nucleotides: TGCGCCAGCAGCCAAGCCCTGGACAGGGTAGCCTACGAGCAGTACTTC.

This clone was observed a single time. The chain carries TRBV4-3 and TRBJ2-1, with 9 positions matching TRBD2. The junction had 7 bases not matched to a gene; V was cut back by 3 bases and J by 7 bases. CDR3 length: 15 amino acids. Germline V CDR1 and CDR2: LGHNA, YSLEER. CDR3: CASSQGLAGRNEQFF. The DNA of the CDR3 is TGCGCCAGCAGCCAGGGGCTAGCGGGAAGGAATGAGCAGTTCTTC.

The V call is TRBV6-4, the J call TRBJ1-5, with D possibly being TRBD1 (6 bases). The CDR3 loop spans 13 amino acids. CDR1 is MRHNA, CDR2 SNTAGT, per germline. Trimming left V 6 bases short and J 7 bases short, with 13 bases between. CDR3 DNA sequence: TGTGCCAGCAGGACGGACAGACGGCAGCCCCAGCATTTT. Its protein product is CASRTDRRQPQHF.

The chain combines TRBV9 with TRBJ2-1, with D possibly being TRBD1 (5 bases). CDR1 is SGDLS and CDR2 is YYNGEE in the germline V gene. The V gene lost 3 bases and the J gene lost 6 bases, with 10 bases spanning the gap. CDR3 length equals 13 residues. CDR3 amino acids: CASSADSPNEQFF. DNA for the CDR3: TGTGCCAGCAGCGCCGACAGCCCCAATGAGCAGTTCTTC.

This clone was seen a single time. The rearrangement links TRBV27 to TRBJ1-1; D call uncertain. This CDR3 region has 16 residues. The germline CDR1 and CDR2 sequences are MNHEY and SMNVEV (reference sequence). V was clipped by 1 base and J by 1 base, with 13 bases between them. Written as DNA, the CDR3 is TGTGCCAGCAGTTTATTTCCGGATCTGAAGAACACTGAAGCTTTCTTT. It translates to CASSLFPDLKNTEAFF.

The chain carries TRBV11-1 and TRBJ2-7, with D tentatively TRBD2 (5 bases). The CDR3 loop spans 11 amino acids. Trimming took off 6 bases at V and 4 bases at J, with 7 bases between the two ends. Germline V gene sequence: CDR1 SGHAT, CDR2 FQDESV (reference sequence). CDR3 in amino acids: CASRLGYEQYF. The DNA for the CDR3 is TGTGCCAGCAGACTAGGTTACGAGCAGTACTTC.

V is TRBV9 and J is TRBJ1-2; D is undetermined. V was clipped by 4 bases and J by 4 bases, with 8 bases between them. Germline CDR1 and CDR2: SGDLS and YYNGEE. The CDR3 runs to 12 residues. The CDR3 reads CASSSRLYGYTF. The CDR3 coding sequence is TGTGCCAGCAGCTCGAGGCTCTATGGCTACACCTTC.